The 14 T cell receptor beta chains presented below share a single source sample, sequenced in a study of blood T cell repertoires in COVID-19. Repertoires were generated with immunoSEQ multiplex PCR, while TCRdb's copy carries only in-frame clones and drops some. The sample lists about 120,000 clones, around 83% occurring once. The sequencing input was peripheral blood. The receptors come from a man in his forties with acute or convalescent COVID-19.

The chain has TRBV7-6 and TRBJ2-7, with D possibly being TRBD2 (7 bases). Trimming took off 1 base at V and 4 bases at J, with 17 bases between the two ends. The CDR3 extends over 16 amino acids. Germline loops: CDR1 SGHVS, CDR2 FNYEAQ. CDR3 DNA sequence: TGTGCCAGCAGCTTAGAGGGGGGGTGGAGCGGATACGAGCAGTACTTC. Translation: CASSLEGGWSGYEQYF.

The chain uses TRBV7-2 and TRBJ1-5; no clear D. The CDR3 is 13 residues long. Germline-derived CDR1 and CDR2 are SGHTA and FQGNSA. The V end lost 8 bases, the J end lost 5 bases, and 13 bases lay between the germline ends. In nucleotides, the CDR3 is TGTGCCAGCGATTACGGCGGGGATCAGCCCCAGCATTTT. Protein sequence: CASDYGGDQPQHF.

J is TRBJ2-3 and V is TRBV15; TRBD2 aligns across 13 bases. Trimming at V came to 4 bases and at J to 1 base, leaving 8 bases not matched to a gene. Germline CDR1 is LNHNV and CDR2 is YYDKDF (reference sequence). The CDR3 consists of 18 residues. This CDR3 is CATSKSRLAGGGTDTQYF. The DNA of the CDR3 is TGTGCCACCAGCAAGAGTAGACTAGCGGGAGGAGGCACAGATACGCAGTATTTT.

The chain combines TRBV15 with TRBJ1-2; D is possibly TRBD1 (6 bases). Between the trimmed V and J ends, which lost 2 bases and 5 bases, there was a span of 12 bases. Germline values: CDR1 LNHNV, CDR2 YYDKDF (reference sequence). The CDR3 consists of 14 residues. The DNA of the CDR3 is TGTGCCACCAGCAGACCCGGACAGTATTATGGCTACACCTTC. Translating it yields CATSRPGQYYGYTF.

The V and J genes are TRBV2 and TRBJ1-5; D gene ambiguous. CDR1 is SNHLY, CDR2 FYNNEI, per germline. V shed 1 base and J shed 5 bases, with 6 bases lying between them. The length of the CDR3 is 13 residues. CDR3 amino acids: CASSEERDQPQHF. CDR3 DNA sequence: TGTGCCAGCAGTGAAGAACGGGATCAGCCCCAGCATTTT. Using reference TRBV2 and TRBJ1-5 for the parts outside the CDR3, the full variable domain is EPEVTQTPSHQVTQMGQEVILRCVPISNHLYFYWYRQILGQKVEFLVSFYNNEISEKSEIFDDQFSVERPDGSNFTLKIRSTKLEDSAMYFCASSEERDQPQHFGDGTRLSIL.

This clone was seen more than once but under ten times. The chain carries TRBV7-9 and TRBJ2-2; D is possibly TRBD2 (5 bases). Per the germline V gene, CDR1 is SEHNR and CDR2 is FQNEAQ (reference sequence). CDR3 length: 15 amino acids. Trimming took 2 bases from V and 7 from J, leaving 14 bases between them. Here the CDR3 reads CASSLRGLSGGELFF. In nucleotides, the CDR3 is TGTGCCAGCAGCTTAAGAGGGTTGTCCGGCGGGGAGCTGTTTTTT. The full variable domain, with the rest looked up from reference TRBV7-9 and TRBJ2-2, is DTGVSQNPRHKITKRGQNVTFRCDPISEHNRLYWYRQTLGQGPEFLTYFQNEAQLEKSRLLSDRFSAERPKGSFSTLEIQRTEQGDSAMYLCASSLRGLSGGELFFGEGSRLTVL.

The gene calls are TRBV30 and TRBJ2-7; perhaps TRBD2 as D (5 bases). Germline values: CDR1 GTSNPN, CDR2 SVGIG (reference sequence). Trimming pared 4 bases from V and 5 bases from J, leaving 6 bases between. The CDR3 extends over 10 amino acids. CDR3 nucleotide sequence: TGTGCCTGGATGACTAACGAGCAGTACTTC. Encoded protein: CAWMTNEQYF.

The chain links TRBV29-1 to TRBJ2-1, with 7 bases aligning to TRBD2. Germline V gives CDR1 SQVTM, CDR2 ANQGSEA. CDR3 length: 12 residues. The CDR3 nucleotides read TGCGCCGGGCGGGAGCTCCACAATGAGCAGTTCTTC. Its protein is CAGRELHNEQFF.

The CDR3 DNA reads as TGTGCCAGCTCACCCTTAGTCCGAGAGGAGCTGTTTTTT. It specifies CASSPLVREELFF. The rearrangement links TRBV18 to TRBJ2-2; the D is unclear. V lost 3 bases, J lost 10 bases, and 12 bases lay in between. The CDR3 spans 13 residues. Germline V lookup: CDR1 KGHSH, CDR2 LQKENI.

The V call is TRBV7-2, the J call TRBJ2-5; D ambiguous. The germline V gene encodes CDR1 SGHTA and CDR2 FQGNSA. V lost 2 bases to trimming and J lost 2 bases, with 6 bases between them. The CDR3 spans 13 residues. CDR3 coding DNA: TGTGCCAGCAGCTTAAACAGTCAAGAGACCCAGTACTTC. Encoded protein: CASSLNSQETQYF.

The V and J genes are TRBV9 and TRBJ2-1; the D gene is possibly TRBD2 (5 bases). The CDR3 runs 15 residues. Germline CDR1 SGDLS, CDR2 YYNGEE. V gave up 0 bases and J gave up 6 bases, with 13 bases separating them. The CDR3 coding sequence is TGTGCCAGCAGCGTAGCCATCCGGGAAGTCAATGAGCAGTTCTTC. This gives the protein CASSVAIREVNEQFF.

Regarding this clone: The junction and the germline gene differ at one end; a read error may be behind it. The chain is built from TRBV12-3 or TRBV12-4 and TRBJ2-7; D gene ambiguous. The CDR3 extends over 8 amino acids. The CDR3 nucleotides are TGTGCCAGCAGACGAAGCCGCTTC. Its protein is CASRRSRF.

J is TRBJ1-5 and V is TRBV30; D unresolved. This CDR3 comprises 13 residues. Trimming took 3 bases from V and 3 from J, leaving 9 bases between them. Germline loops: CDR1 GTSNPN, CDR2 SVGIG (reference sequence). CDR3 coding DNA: TGTGCCTGGAGCCCCGGGTCCAATCAGCCCCAGCATTTT. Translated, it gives CAWSPGSNQPQHF.

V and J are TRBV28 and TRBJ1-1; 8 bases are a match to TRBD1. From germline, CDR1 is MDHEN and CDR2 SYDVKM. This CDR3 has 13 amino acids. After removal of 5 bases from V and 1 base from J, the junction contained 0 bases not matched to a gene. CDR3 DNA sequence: TGTGCCAGCAGTGGACAGGGGAACACTGAAGCTTTCTTT. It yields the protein CASSGQGNTEAFF.